This T cell receptor (beta chain) was captured in a study of blood T cell repertoires in COVID-19. Study context: The cDNA or gDNA used as material had been derived from T cells, B-cell-depleted T cells, or PBMCs.

Assay used: immunoSEQ multiplex PCR; TCRdb lists only in-frame clones, some missing. The repertoire holds 270,000 or so clones, roughly 89% seen once, with about 3% in the top ten. The CDR3 runs to 17 residues. V was clipped by 2 bases and J by 3 bases, with 15 bases between them. The clonotype comes from a woman aged 25 to 39 with active or convalescent COVID-19. The sample consisted of peripheral blood. V usage is TRBV5-3 and J usage is TRBJ1-6; D is uncertain. TRBV5-3 is reported as an ORF; its role is uncertain. CDR3 loop: CARSFSWRSHYNSPLHF. For the CDR3, the DNA is TGTGCCAGAAGCTTTTCTTGGAGGTCCCACTATAATTCACCCCTCCACTTT.